In this sample, the clone carrying this T cell receptor beta chain turned up once. The antigen remains unidentified. Sequencing used immunoSEQ multiplex PCR; TCRdb keeps in-frame clones, though not all of them. Among 92,000 or so clones, roughly 92% were seen once, and the ten largest hold 4.5% to 5%. Germline CDR1 and CDR2: SGHRS and YFSETQ. The ends lost 4 bases at V and 4 bases at J; junction bases unmatched: 5. The CDR3 totals 14 residues. The record originates from a study of Tregs in tolerant kidney transplant recipients. Whole-study findings and limits: Few patients were studied, so findings need validation in larger groups. Expanding Tregs on activated donor B cells appeared to best identify donor-specific TCRbeta clones.

Sequencing was done on a sample of CD8+ T cells from blood. The gene calls are TRBV5-1 and TRBJ1-1, with TRBD1 matching 9 bases. The receptor comes from a human donor in good health. The CDR3 nucleotides are TGCGCCAGCAGCCGGGGACAGGGCATCACTGAAGCTTTCTTT. Translated, it gives CASSRGQGITEAFF.